One sample yielded the 19 T cell receptor beta chains listed below, sequenced in a study of beta chain features in type 1 diabetes. Every isolated RNA sample was fully reverse transcribed, so sequencing captured expressed TCRB transcripts. The table came from immunoSEQ multiplex PCR; TCRdb's copy has only in-frame clones and leaves some out. The sample shows hundreds of thousands of clones, 6.5% to 10% of them seen only once. Specimen: central memory CD4+ T cells from blood. Receptors originate from a woman aged 18-29 years in good health.

This clone showed up many times. This rearrangement joins TRBV4-1 to TRBJ1-2, with 8 bases matching TRBD1. Looked up from germline, CDR1 is MGHRA and CDR2 is YSYEKL. This CDR3 is 16 amino acids long. J was trimmed by 2 bases and V by 4 bases; bases with no gene match: 9. CDR3 sequence (DNA): TGCGCCAGCAGCCCCCACGGGACAGGAGTGAACTATGGCTACACCTTC. Protein product: CASSPHGTGVNYGYTF.

Points on this clone: A junction end diverges from the germline sequence, so it may reflect a read error. The genes are TRBV7-6 and TRBJ1-1; D is unclear. The CDR3 has 14 amino acids. CDR1 is SGHVS and CDR2 is FNYEAQ in the germline V gene. DNA of the CDR3: TGTGCCAGCAGCTTAGACAGTGGTGGTCTTAGGCTGTGCTTT. Protein sequence: CASSLDSGGLRLCF.

Many counts were recorded for this clone. The chain combines TRBV7-2 with TRBJ1-4; no clear D. Germline values: CDR1 SGHTA, CDR2 FQGNSA. The CDR3 is 14 residues long. V dropped 5 bases and J dropped 7 bases, with 14 bases sitting between them. CDR3 region: CASSIRMPGEKLFF. The CDR3 bases are TGTGCCAGCAGCATAAGAATGCCGGGTGAAAAACTGTTTTTT.

V and J are TRBV9 and TRBJ1-2; no firm D call. Germline CDR1 SGDLS, CDR2 YYNGEE. V was cut by 0 bases and J by 10 bases, with 7 bases left in between. The CDR3 has 11 amino acids. CDR3 amino acids: CASSVAGFYTF. DNA of the CDR3: TGTGCCAGCAGCGTAGCAGGTTTCTACACCTTC.

Regarding this clone: One end of the junction fails to match germline, which may point to a read error. The chain employs TRBV10-3 and TRBJ1-5, with D possibly being TRBD1 (5 bases). The germline gives CDR1 ENHRY, CDR2 SYGVKD. CDR3 length equals 16 residues. Here the CDR3 DNA reads TGTGCCAGCAGTTACGGGGGGGGAGTGGGCAATCAGCCCCAGCATTTT. This encodes CASSYGGGVGNQPQHF.

Only a few counts were recorded for this clone. The chain has TRBV7-3 and TRBJ2-3; D uncertain. V dropped 1 base and J dropped 1 base, with 9 bases sitting between them. CDR3 length: 15 residues. Per the germline V gene, CDR1 is SGHTA and CDR2 is FQGTGA. The CDR3 bases are TGTGCCAGCAGCTTAAACGGGCAGGGCACAGATACGCAGTATTTT. Amino acid sequence: CASSLNGQGTDTQYF. The whole variable domain, filled in from reference TRBV7-3 and TRBJ2-3, reads GAGVSQTPSNKVTEKGKYVELRCDPISGHTALYWYRQSLGQGPEFLIYFQGTGAADDSGLPNDRFFAVRPEGSVSTLKIQRTERGDSAVYLCASSLNGQGTDTQYFGPGTRLTVL.

The chain links TRBV4-2 to TRBJ2-3; tentative D call: TRBD1 (6 bases). Germline V gene data show CDR1 as LGHNA and CDR2 as YNFKEQ. Trimming stripped 0 bases from V and 1 base from J, with 17 bases between. This CDR3 spans 18 amino acids. The CDR3 loop reads CASSQDVSRDTRTDTQYF. Here the CDR3 DNA reads TGTGCCAGCAGCCAAGACGTATCCCGGGACACCCGCACAGATACGCAGTATTTT.

The chain has TRBV7-2 and TRBJ2-1, with 11 positions matching TRBD2. This CDR3 comprises 15 residues. The germline V gene has CDR1 SGHTA and CDR2 FQGNSA. J was trimmed by 6 bases and V by 1 base; bases with no gene match: 2. CDR3 region: CASSLVGLAANEQFF. In nucleotides, the CDR3 is TGTGCCAGCAGCTTAGTGGGACTAGCGGCCAATGAGCAGTTCTTC.

This clone showed up many times. This chain joins TRBV14 and TRBJ2-1; 8 positions match TRBD1. CDR3 length equals 14 residues. From germline, CDR1 is SGHDN and CDR2 FVKESK. J gave up 6 bases and V 3 bases, and 4 bases lay outside the gene matches. The CDR3 DNA is TGTGCCAGCAGCCAGGTCACAGGGGGCAATGAGCAGTTCTTC. Its translation: CASSQVTGGNEQFF.

This clone was seen only a few times. DNA of the CDR3: TGTGCCAGCAGCTTTGCGGGCACCAAGAGCTCCTACAATGAGCAGTTCTTC. This encodes CASSFAGTKSSYNEQFF. The chain couples TRBV5-4 to TRBJ2-1; D may be TRBD2 (5 bases). Germline CDR1 SGHNT, CDR2 YYREEE (reference sequence). V was pared by 2 bases and J by 0 bases, with 15 bases between. The CDR3 is 17 residues long.

The chain has TRBV7-2 and TRBJ2-1, with TRBD1 matching over 9 bases. V gave up 5 bases and J gave up 8 bases; unmatched junction bases: 7. The CDR3 sequence is 14 residues long. Germline values: CDR1 SGHTA, CDR2 FQGNSA. CDR3 amino acids: CASSQAGTGYEQFF. CDR3 bases: TGTGCCAGCAGCCAGGCGGGGACAGGGTATGAGCAGTTCTTC.

CDR3 residues: CASSPGDRERNEQFF. CDR3 nucleotides: TGCGCCAGCAGCCCAGGGGACAGGGAGAGAAATGAGCAGTTCTTC. The gene calls are TRBV5-1 and TRBJ2-1; 9 nucleotides match TRBD1. V lost 4 bases, J lost 7 bases, and 9 bases stayed unmatched. The length of the CDR3 is 15 residues. The germline V gene has CDR1 SGHRS and CDR2 YFSETQ.

The chain joins TRBV19 to TRBJ2-7; D is perhaps TRBD2 (6 bases). The CDR3 is 14 amino acids. From germline, CDR1 is LNHDA and CDR2 SQIVND (reference sequence). The V gene lost 5 bases and the J gene lost 0 bases, with 11 bases spanning the gap. The CDR3 here is CASSVSGDSYEQYF. CDR3 nucleotide sequence: TGTGCCAGTAGTGTTTCGGGGGACTCCTACGAGCAGTACTTC. Supplemented by reference TRBV19 and TRBJ2-7, the full variable domain reads DGGITQSPKYLFRKEGQNVTLSCEQNLNHDAMYWYRQDPGQGLRLIYYSQIVNDFQKGDIAEGYSVSREKKESFPLTVTSAQKNPTAFYLCASSVSGDSYEQYFGPGTRLTVT.

This rearrangement joins TRBV10-3 to TRBJ2-7, with D maybe TRBD1 (6 bases). CDR3 length equals 16 residues. V dropped 6 bases and J dropped 1 base, with 19 bases sitting between them. Germline CDR1 reads ENHRY; CDR2 reads SYGVKD. CDR3 in amino acids: CAIRDRQGTQSYEQYF. The CDR3 nucleotides read TGTGCCATCAGGGACCGCCAGGGGACCCAATCCTACGAGCAGTACTTC.

This clone was counted between two and nine times. The chain recombines TRBV14 with TRBJ1-1; 8 nucleotides agree with TRBD1. The CDR3 is made up of 16 amino acids. Germline V gene lookup returns CDR1 SGHDN and CDR2 FVKESK. V was clipped by 4 bases and J by 4 bases; unmatched bases: 11. CDR3 bases: TGTGCCAGCAGCCCCCTTTCCGGGACAGGACGCACTGAAGCTTTCTTT. The encoded protein is CASSPLSGTGRTEAFF.

The chain carries TRBV2 and TRBJ2-5; D is unresolved. Per the germline V gene, CDR1 is SNHLY and CDR2 is FYNNEI. Trimming pared 5 bases from V and 4 bases from J, leaving 11 bases between. The CDR3 is made up of 13 amino acids. The CDR3 is CASSLRVSETQYF. The DNA for the CDR3 is TGTGCCAGCAGTTTAAGGGTATCAGAGACCCAGTACTTC. The whole variable domain, filled in from reference TRBV2 and TRBJ2-5, reads EPEVTQTPSHQVTQMGQEVILRCVPISNHLYFYWYRQILGQKVEFLVSFYNNEISEKSEIFDDQFSVERPDGSNFTLKIRSTKLEDSAMYFCASSLRVSETQYFGPGTRLLVL.

On this clone: A much larger clonotype is one base distant, so this may be a read error. Other DNA sequences in the same sample also yield this CDR3. The genes are TRBV7-2 and TRBJ2-3; D ambiguous. The V gene's germline CDR1 is SGHTA and CDR2 FQGNSA. This CDR3 contains 13 residues. V was pared by 3 bases and J by 0 bases, with 4 bases between. The DNA of the CDR3 is TGTGCCAGCAGCTTGGGGAGCACAGATACGCAGTATTTT. This encodes CASSLGSTDTQYF.

The J gene is TRBJ2-7, the V gene TRBV7-8; possible D gene TRBD2, 5 bases. V was shortened by 4 bases and J by 7 bases, with 8 bases between the two germline ends. Germline CDR1 is SGHVS and CDR2 is FQNEAQ. There are 11 residues in the CDR3. In nucleotides, the CDR3 is TGTGCCAGCAGCTCTACGGGAGAGCAGTACTTC. Protein: CASSSTGEQYF.

This clone has a handful of counts. Here the CDR3 DNA reads TGTGCCAGCTCCTGGCGCGGGACGGCATTCACCGGGGAGCTGTTTTTT. Amino acid sequence: CASSWRGTAFTGELFF. This chain links TRBV18 with TRBJ2-2; D is perhaps TRBD2 (6 bases). The CDR3 has 16 residues. V was shortened by 6 bases and J by 4 bases, with 18 bases between the two germline ends. CDR1 is KGHSH and CDR2 is LQKENI in the germline V gene.